The clone carrying this TCR beta chain has just one count. The sample is drawn from a study of blood T cell repertoires in COVID-19. The CDR3 covers 15 residues. V dropped 0 bases and J dropped 4 bases, with 12 bases sitting between them. CDR1 SGHDN and CDR2 FVKESK come from the germline V gene. Authors' data handling: Nucleated cell number was recorded as an estimate derived from reference gene primer amplification. Data came from immunoSEQ multiplex PCR; TCRdb stores just in-frame clones and leaves some out. For V, J and clone size, that table is used; D and trimming come from the DNA. The profile shows about 250,000 clones, approximately 90% of them singletons.

The sample consisted of peripheral blood. The clonotype comes from a woman aged 30 to 39 with active or convalescent COVID-19. The V gene is TRBV14, the J gene TRBJ1-2; maybe TRBD1 (6 bases). This chain's CDR3 is CASSQEVRGPYGYTF. CDR3 bases: TGTGCCAGCAGCCAAGAGGTCAGGGGACCCTATGGCTACACCTTC.